This is a list of T cell receptor beta chains from one sample in a study of long-term antiretroviral therapy in people with HIV. Sequencing was performed with immunoSEQ multiplex PCR; in TCRdb, only in-frame clones are kept and a portion is missing. Of more than 20,000 clones listed, 80% to 90% were seen once; the top ten hold about 7%. Sequences were derived from unsorted PBMCs, sampled 1.8 years before starting antiretroviral therapy. These receptors were collected from a woman aged 25 to 39 with HIV. Both conserved end residues are part of each CDR3. D genes are given only for firm matches. Clone sizes are given selectively: once, few, many, or a class where the clone is expanded.

J gene	D gene	V gene	clone size	CDR3 DNA	CDR3 protein
TRBJ2-3	.	TRBV7-2	.	TGTGCCAGTGTCCCGGGGCGCACAGATACGCAGTATTTT	CASVPGRTDTQYF
TRBJ2-5	TRBD1	TRBV2	.	TGTGCCAGCAGTGAAGGGACAGGGGGCTGGGAGACCCAGTACTTC	CASSEGTGGWETQYF
TRBJ2-1	.	TRBV9	.	TGTGCCAGCAGCGTAGGCGGGGCAAACAATGAGCAGTTCTTC	CASSVGGANNEQFF
TRBJ2-5	.	TRBV18	.	TGTGCCAGCTCACCACCGTCCAGGGTAGAGGGAGAGACCCAGTACTTC	CASSPPSRVEGETQYF
TRBJ2-1	.	TRBV27	.	TGTGCCAGCGGGAGGGGGGGCCCAGAGAAGTTCTTC	CASGRGGPEKFF
TRBJ1-2	TRBD1	TRBV7-8	.	TGTGCCAGCAGCTCTCGACAGGGGGATTATGGCTACACCTTC	CASSSRQGDYGYTF
TRBJ1-1	.	TRBV23-1	.	TGCGCCAGCAGTCCAGTGGGACAATTGAACACTGAAGCTTTCTTT	CASSPVGQLNTEAFF
TRBJ2-1	TRBD2	TRBV5-1	.	TGCGCCAGCAGGCGACTAGCGGCCTCCTACAATGAGCAGTTCTTC	CASRRLAASYNEQFF
TRBJ1-3	.	TRBV18	.	TGTGCCAGCTCAACGGGACTCTCTGGAAACACCATATATTTT	CASSTGLSGNTIYF
TRBJ1-3	.	TRBV29-1	.	TGCAGCGTTGAAGATCTTCGGGGTAAAGGTTCCTTGGGGAACACCATATATTTT	CSVEDLRGKGSLGNTIYF
TRBJ1-1	.	TRBV4-1	.	TGCGCCAGCAGCCAAGATGAAAGGGGGTCTGAAGCTTTCTTT	CASSQDERGSEAFF
TRBJ1-1	.	TRBV6-6	.	TGTGCCAGCAGTTACTCTGAAGTGAACACTGAAGCTTTCTTT	CASSYSEVNTEAFF
TRBJ1-3	.	TRBV6-6	.	TGTGCCAGCAGTTTAGGGAGCTCTGGAAACACCATATATTTT	CASSLGSSGNTIYF
TRBJ1-1	.	TRBV6-1	.	TGTGCCAGCAGTGAAGTCGCGATTATAGCTTTCTTT	CASSEVAIIAFF
TRBJ1-1	.	TRBV29-1	few	TGCAGCGCTTCTATTATGAACACTGAAGCTTTCTTT	CSASIMNTEAFF
TRBJ2-1	TRBD2	TRBV7-8	.	TGTGCCAGCAGCCCCGAGACTAGCGTTAAAAACAGTGAGCAGTTCTTC	CASSPETSVKNSEQFF
TRBJ2-1	TRBD1	TRBV19	.	TGTGCCAGTAGTCCGACCTTCGGGACAGGGTACAATGAGCAGTTCTTC	CASSPTFGTGYNEQFF
TRBJ2-1	.	TRBV7-9	.	TGTGCCAGCAGCGCTACTAGCTCCTACAATGAGCAGTTCTTC	CASSATSSYNEQFF
TRBJ2-3	.	TRBV20-1	.	TGCAGTGCGCCTGGAGATACGCAGTATTTT	CSAPGDTQYF
TRBJ2-1	.	TRBV14	.	TGTGCCAGCAGCCAAGATACCGGGTGGGTATACCTCGGTGGGAACAATGAGCAGTTCTTC	CASSQDTGWVYLGGNNEQFF
TRBJ1-1	.	TRBV7-3	once	TGTGCCAGCAGCTCAAAATCAGGACGGATGAACACTGAAGCTTTCTTT	CASSSKSGRMNTEAFF
TRBJ1-2	TRBD1	TRBV7-2	.	TGTGCCAGCAGCCAAAGGGACAGGGCAAGTGGCTACACCTTC	CASSQRDRASGYTF
TRBJ2-3	.	TRBV5-4	.	TGTGCCAGCAGCTTTGAGGGGAGGGGGACCACAGATACGCAGTATTTT	CASSFEGRGTTDTQYF
TRBJ2-7	TRBD2	TRBV6-5	.	TGTGCCAGCACCAAACCCGGGGGGTCCTACGAGCAGTACTTC	CASTKPGGSYEQYF
TRBJ2-3	.	TRBV7-6	once	TGTGCCAGCAGCTCCCGCCCTAGCACAGATACGCAGTATTTT	CASSSRPSTDTQYF
TRBJ1-2	.	TRBV13	.	TGTGCCAGCAGCTTAGGAAGGGGATTATATGGCTACACCTTC	CASSLGRGLYGYTF
TRBJ2-1	TRBD2	TRBV2	.	TGTGCCAGCAGTGTAAACAGGGAGCCTAGCGGGGGGGGCGATGAGCAGTTCTTC	CASSVNREPSGGGDEQFF
TRBJ1-2	.	TRBV7-2	.	TGTGCCAGCAGCTTTCCAGGATATGGCTACACCTTC	CASSFPGYGYTF
TRBJ2-7	.	TRBV11-1	.	TGTGCCAGCAGCTTAGAAAGGGGCCCCTCCTACGAGCAGTACTTC	CASSLERGPSYEQYF
TRBJ1-1	.	TRBV27	.	TGTGCCAGCAGTTATAGGGGCGATCGGACTGAAGCTTTCTTT	CASSYRGDRTEAFF
TRBJ1-1	TRBD1	TRBV27	.	TGTGCCAGCGGGGACAGGGAGTCTACAGCTTTCTTT	CASGDRESTAFF
TRBJ1-1	TRBD1	TRBV5-1	.	TGCGCCAGCAGGCGGAGACAGGGGGGGATGAACACTGAAGCTTTCTTT	CASRRRQGGMNTEAFF